The next 9 T cell receptor beta chains were all read from a single sample in a study of T cells in localized non-small cell lung cancer. Measured with immunoSEQ multiplex PCR; TCRdb has only the in-frame clones, and not every one. The sample yields over a thousand clones, 35% to 40% seen once. Source: normal lung tissue next to the tumor, taken before any cancer treatment. Source of these receptors: a man aged 40 to 70 with stage III lung adenocarcinoma.

This clone was seen only a few times. The chain combines TRBV9 with TRBJ2-7; D remains unclear. In germline, CDR1 is SGDLS, CDR2 YYNGEE. The CDR3 runs 16 residues. V was shortened by 3 bases and J by 3 bases, with 19 bases between the two germline ends. The CDR3 is CASSASASRSYYEQYF. The DNA of the CDR3 is TGTGCCAGCAGCGCATCCGCCTCCAGGTCTTACTACGAGCAGTACTTC.

This clone has only a few counts. The chain couples TRBV6-8 to TRBJ2-7; possibly TRBD2 for D (6 bases). The CDR3 contains 17 residues. Trimming removed 5 bases at V and 7 bases at J, with 27 bases between. Per germline, CDR1 MNHGY and CDR2 SAAAGT. The DNA of the CDR3 is TGTGCCAGCAGTGGGACCTTTGGGGGGACTCGTACGGGAGAGCAGTACTTC. Residues: CASSGTFGGTRTGEQYF.

The rearrangement joins TRBV18 to TRBJ2-1; D perhaps matches TRBD2 (6 bases). V lost 3 bases and J 10 bases, leaving 13 bases between the germline ends. CDR3 length equals 13 residues. Germline V gene lookup returns CDR1 KGHSH and CDR2 LQKENI. This CDR3 reads CASSPSRLVEQFF. The CDR3 DNA follows: TGTGCCAGCTCACCTTCGAGACTAGTGGAGCAGTTCTTC.

By share, this clone ranks as hyperexpanded (1% or more). This chain connects TRBV6-8 to TRBJ2-7; no reliable D call. This CDR3 has 12 residues. Trimming removed 5 bases at V and 4 bases at J, with 9 bases between. CDR1 MNHGY and CDR2 SAAAGT come from the germline V gene. CDR3 protein: CASSGERYEQYF. CDR3 bases: TGTGCCAGCAGTGGAGAGCGTTACGAGCAGTACTTC.

This clone has more than one count but fewer than ten. The chain recombines TRBV14 with TRBJ1-4, with a tentative D call TRBD1 (5 bases). The CDR3 runs 17 residues. Germline loops: CDR1 SGHDN, CDR2 FVKESK. V was clipped by 0 bases and J by 0 bases, with 11 bases between them. The CDR3 loop is CASSQDRGTATNEKLFF. The DNA of the CDR3 is TGTGCCAGCAGCCAAGATCGGGGGACCGCAACTAATGAAAAACTGTTTTTT. The entire variable domain, with the rest obtained from reference TRBV14 and TRBJ1-4, is as follows: EAGVTQFPSHSVIEKGQTVTLRCDPISGHDNLYWYRRVMGKEIKFLLHFVKESKQDESGMPNNRFLAERTGGTYSTLKVQPAELEDSGVYFCASSQDRGTATNEKLFFGSGTQLSVL.

This clone has just a few counts. J is TRBJ2-5 and V is TRBV2; D not resolved. Trimming took 3 bases from V and 5 from J, leaving 22 bases between them. Germline-derived CDR1 and CDR2 are SNHLY and FYNNEI. The CDR3 is 17 amino acids. Written as DNA, the CDR3 is TGTGCCAGCAGTGATAGACGTAGGATCACCGTCGACGAGACCCAGTACTTC. Translating it yields CASSDRRRITVDETQYF.

This clone was counted between two and nine times. The rearrangement uses TRBV6-8 and TRBJ1-1, with D unresolved. V was clipped by 6 bases and J by 6 bases, with 14 bases between them. This CDR3 is 13 amino acids long. Germline V gene lookup returns CDR1 MNHGY and CDR2 SAAAGT. The CDR3, as DNA: TGTGCCAGCAGCCCAAAAGGTTGGGCTGAAGCTTTCTTT. Translating it yields CASSPKGWAEAFF.

This clone is labeled as medium-sized. The J gene is TRBJ1-1, the V gene TRBV11-3; possible D gene TRBD1, 6 bases. V gave up 5 bases and J gave up 4 bases, with 14 bases separating them. This CDR3 has 14 amino acids. Germline V gene sequence: CDR1 SGHNT, CDR2 YENEEA. As DNA, the CDR3 is TGTGCCAGCAGCCTCTCGGGGGGGCTCACTGAAGCTTTCTTT. Translating it yields CASSLSGGLTEAFF.

V and J are TRBV9 and TRBJ2-1; TRBD2 might be the D (5 bases). Trimming shortened V by 6 bases and J by 5 bases, and 15 bases separated the two germline ends. The CDR3 has 14 amino acids. Germline CDR1 is SGDLS and CDR2 is YYNGEE. Here the CDR3 reads CASKSGLPNNEQFF. DNA of the CDR3: TGTGCCAGCAAAAGCGGTCTCCCCAACAATGAGCAGTTCTTC.